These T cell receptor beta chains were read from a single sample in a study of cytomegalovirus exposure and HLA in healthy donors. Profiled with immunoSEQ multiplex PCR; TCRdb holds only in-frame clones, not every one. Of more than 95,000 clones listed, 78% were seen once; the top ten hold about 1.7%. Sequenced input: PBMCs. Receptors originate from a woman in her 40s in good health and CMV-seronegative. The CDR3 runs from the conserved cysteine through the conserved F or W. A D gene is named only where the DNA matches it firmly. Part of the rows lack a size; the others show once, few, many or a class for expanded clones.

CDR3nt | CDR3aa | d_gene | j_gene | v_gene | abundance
TGTGCCAGCAATCGGGGGGGACGCCAAGCGGTAGAGACCCAGTACTTC | CASNRGGRQAVETQYF | TRBD2 | TRBJ2-5 | TRBV27 | few
TGCGCCAGCAGCCCCGGACAGGGGATGAAGGCAGTTGGCTACACCTTC | CASSPGQGMKAVGYTF | TRBD1 | TRBJ1-2 | TRBV4-3 | -
TGTGCCTGGACACTAGCGGGAACCTACGAGCAGTACTTC | CAWTLAGTYEQYF | TRBD2 | TRBJ2-7 | TRBV30 | few
TGTGCCAGCACCCTGTGGGAGTATAATGAGCAGTTCTTC | CASTLWEYNEQFF | - | TRBJ2-1 | TRBV21-1 | -
TGTGCCAGCAGTTTGTTAGGAGGGGCTGAAGCTTTCTTT | CASSLLGGAEAFF | - | TRBJ1-1 | TRBV27 | few
TGTGCCTGGAGTCGGGAGTCTGGAAACACCATATATTTT | CAWSRESGNTIYF | - | TRBJ1-3 | TRBV30 | -
TGTGCCACACTCAAGCAGTACTTC | CATLKQYF | - | TRBJ2-7 | TRBV9 | few
TGTGCCAGCAGCTCACTCCTAGGACAGAATGAGCAGTTCTTC | CASSSLLGQNEQFF | - | TRBJ2-1 | TRBV11-2 | once
TGTGCCAGCAGTGGTATGGGACTAGCGGGAGGAGAGACCCAGTACTTC | CASSGMGLAGGETQYF | TRBD2 | TRBJ2-5 | TRBV2 | -
TGTGCCGGAGGGACTAGCTTTCTCTCTGGGGCCAACGTCCTGACTTTC | CAGGTSFLSGANVLTF | TRBD2 | TRBJ2-6 | TRBV7-9 | -
TGCGCCAGCAGTCCTACAGGGTTCGGTGTGGGGGCCAACGTCCTGACTTTC | CASSPTGFGVGANVLTF | - | TRBJ2-6 | TRBV4-1 | -
TGTGCCAGTACATATCGAGGGTACGATGGCTACACCTTC | CASTYRGYDGYTF | - | TRBJ1-2 | TRBV19 | -
TGTGCCAGCAGTTTAGTTGGGACTAGCGTCATCAATGAGCAGTTCTTC | CASSLVGTSVINEQFF | TRBD2 | TRBJ2-1 | TRBV27 | -
TGTGCCAGCAGCCCTAGCGGGAGGGCCCCAAGCGAGCAGTACTTC | CASSPSGRAPSEQYF | TRBD2 | TRBJ2-7 | TRBV5-8 | -
TGTGCCAGCAGTGAGTTAAGGGGATACGAGCAGTACTTC | CASSELRGYEQYF | - | TRBJ2-7 | TRBV6-1 | -
TGTGCCAGCTCACCACTGGGCGACAGACAAGAGACCCAGTACTTC | CASSPLGDRQETQYF | - | TRBJ2-5 | TRBV18 | once
TGTGCCAGCAGTTTATCGCGGGGGGCGCGGATCGATAGCAATCAGCCCCAGCATTTT | CASSLSRGARIDSNQPQHF | - | TRBJ1-5 | TRBV28 | few
TGTGCCAGCTCACCTGGGCGGGGGGAAGTCTACGAGCAGTACTTC | CASSPGRGEVYEQYF | TRBD2 | TRBJ2-7 | TRBV18 | few
TGTGCCAGCAGACACACGAGGGATGAGCTCGGAAAACTGTTTTTT | CASRHTRDELGKLFF | - | TRBJ1-4 | TRBV7-9 | -
TGTGCCACCGGGAAGTCCTACGAGCAGTACTTC | CATGKSYEQYF | - | TRBJ2-7 | TRBV25-1 | -
TGTGCCAGCAGCCCCCCGACAGGGGGTTTCTTCTCCGGCACAGATACGCAGTATTTT | CASSPPTGGFFSGTDTQYF | TRBD1 | TRBJ2-3 | TRBV28 | -
TGTGCCAGCCGACAGACGGGACTAAAATCCTACGAGCAGTACTTC | CASRQTGLKSYEQYF | TRBD2 | TRBJ2-7 | TRBV6-6 | -
TGTGCCAGCAGCTTAGGGGAGGTAGAGACCCAGTACTTC | CASSLGEVETQYF | - | TRBJ2-5 | TRBV11-2 | -
TGTGCCAGTAGGGGGGGGTTACTAGCGGGAGGGCTTACAGATACGCAGTATTTT | CASRGGLLAGGLTDTQYF | TRBD2 | TRBJ2-3 | TRBV19 | -
TGTGCCAGCAGCCAGAGGGGACACTACGAGCAGTACTTC | CASSQRGHYEQYF | - | TRBJ2-7 | TRBV11-3 | few
TGCAGCGTCTCGGGATTCAACACCGGGGAGCTGTTTTTT | CSVSGFNTGELFF | - | TRBJ2-2 | TRBV29-1 | -
TGTGCCACCAGCAGTAGAACGAGCGGGAGAGTCGCAGATACGCAGTATTTT | CATSSRTSGRVADTQYF | TRBD2 | TRBJ2-3 | TRBV15 | once
TGTGCCAGCATCGACTTGATGGGACAGGGGTACTTC | CASIDLMGQGYF | - | TRBJ2-7 | TRBV21-1 | once
TGCAGCGTTGGGCCCCAAGAGACCCAGTACTTC | CSVGPQETQYF | - | TRBJ2-5 | TRBV29-1 | -
TGTTCCAGCAGCTTAGATGCGGGAGCCGAAGAGACCCAGTACTTC | CSSSLDAGAEETQYF | TRBD2 | TRBJ2-5 | TRBV7-9 | -
TGTGCCAGCTCGCCCCTCGTTTACAGGAAAGATAGGAAAAAACTGTTTTTT | CASSPLVYRKDRKKLFF | - | TRBJ1-4 | TRBV18 | -
TGTGCCAGCAGTTATGGGGGGGGTGGGAGCCCTGAAAAACTGTTTTTT | CASSYGGGGSPEKLFF | - | TRBJ1-4 | TRBV27 | -
TGCAGCGTTGAACCGAGACTAGTTGGTAATGAGCAGTTCTTC | CSVEPRLVGNEQFF | - | TRBJ2-1 | TRBV29-1 | few
TGTGCCAGCACCTATCAGGGGAGTTCGGGCGAGCAGTACTTC | CASTYQGSSGEQYF | - | TRBJ2-7 | TRBV27 | -
TGCGCCAGCAGCCAAGATGCACTAGCGGGAGGAGGGGGGGAGACCCAGTACTTC | CASSQDALAGGGGETQYF | TRBD2 | TRBJ2-5 | TRBV4-1 | -
TGTGCCAGCAATAACTATGGGACCGGGGAGCTGTTTTTT | CASNNYGTGELFF | - | TRBJ2-2 | TRBV6-5 | -
TGTGCCAGCAGCCTCCCCGCCGGGGTCTTCACTGAAGCTTTCTTT | CASSLPAGVFTEAFF | - | TRBJ1-1 | TRBV7-8 | -
TGTGCCAGCAGCGCCGGAGGGGGCGCGGTATCTAACACTGAAGCTTTCTTT | CASSAGGGAVSNTEAFF | TRBD1 | TRBJ1-1 | TRBV9 | -
TGTGCCACCAGCAGAGAAGCGAACACTGAAGCTTTCTTT | CATSREANTEAFF | - | TRBJ1-1 | TRBV15 | -
TGTGCCAGCAGTTTGGCAGCGGGCGCCTACGAGCAGTACTTC | CASSLAAGAYEQYF | - | TRBJ2-7 | TRBV28 | -
TGCACCAGCAGCCCCCTGACAGGGCTAAACTCTGGAAACACCATATATTTT | CTSSPLTGLNSGNTIYF | - | TRBJ1-3 | TRBV1 | few
TGTGCCAGCAGCACGGGACAGGGGGCGCGAGATACGCAGTATTTT | CASSTGQGARDTQYF | TRBD1 | TRBJ2-3 | TRBV5-4 | -
TGTGCCAGCAGCCCAATACAGGGTGCGTCACCCCTCCACTTT | CASSPIQGASPLHF | - | TRBJ1-6 | TRBV4-2 | once
TGTGCCAGCATTCGGACAGGGAGTCCCTATGGCTACACCTTC | CASIRTGSPYGYTF | TRBD1 | TRBJ1-2 | TRBV28 | once
TGTGCCAGCAGCGTCCGGGACAGGGCCCGTTCTGGGGCCAACGTCCTGACTTTC | CASSVRDRARSGANVLTF | TRBD1 | TRBJ2-6 | TRBV7-8 | -
TGTGCCAGCAGCTTAGGCCGCGGGACTAGTCTGCATTTT | CASSLGRGTSLHF | TRBD2 | TRBJ2-3 | TRBV13 | -
TGTGCCACCAGCGTATTAGCGCGTACAGATACGCAGTATTTT | CATSVLARTDTQYF | - | TRBJ2-3 | TRBV15 | -
TGTGCCAGCAGCTTAGGGCGGGGACAGGGAGGCGAGCAGTACTTC | CASSLGRGQGGEQYF | TRBD1 | TRBJ2-7 | TRBV7-6 | -
TGCGCCAGCAGCTCGGCCGGGACAGGGATCGAAAAACTGTTTTTT | CASSSAGTGIEKLFF | TRBD1 | TRBJ1-4 | TRBV5-1 | -
TGTGCCAGCAGTGACGAGAAAGCCTATAATTCACCCCTCCACTTT | CASSDEKAYNSPLHF | - | TRBJ1-6 | TRBV2 | -
TGCGCCAGCAGCCAAGATTGGGTAGCGGGGACCACAGATACGCAGTATTTT | CASSQDWVAGTTDTQYF | TRBD2 | TRBJ2-3 | TRBV4-3 | -
TGCGCCAGCAGCCGACCGGGGGTGCCCGGCACAGATACGCAGTATTTT | CASSRPGVPGTDTQYF | - | TRBJ2-3 | TRBV4-1 | -
TGTGCCAGCACCGGACCTGGGGGCCCTCAGCCCCAGCATTTT | CASTGPGGPQPQHF | - | TRBJ1-5 | TRBV2 | few
TGTGCCACCAGCAGTAGCAGGGTTGAGGGCTACACCTTC | CATSSSRVEGYTF | - | TRBJ1-2 | TRBV15 | -